One sample yielded the 30 T cell receptor beta chains listed below, sequenced in a study of T cell repertoires in cytomegalovirus infection. TCRdb re-analysed the reads in MiXCR, keeping a single row per CDR3 protein. The table records under 450,000 distinct CDR3 sequences, about 35% of them present only once. The antigens these receptors bind are not known. This sample comprised cultured PBMCs, obtained from culture after CMV antigen stimulation. The receptors derive from a human donor in good health (CMV status not recorded). Some clones in this sample may be carry-over from other donors' samples.

The chain joins TRBV19 to TRBJ2-3, with D perhaps TRBD2 (5 bases). V lost 3 bases and J lost 2, with 9 bases in between. Germline CDR1 is LNHDA and CDR2 is SQIVND (reference sequence). CDR3 length equals 14 residues. The CDR3 nucleotides are TGTGCCAGTAGTATCAGCGGAGCCACAGATACGCAGTATTTT. This codes for CASSISGATDTQYF.

This clonotype was recorded many times. The J gene is TRBJ2-7, the V gene TRBV4-1, with D unresolved. V lost 1 base to trimming and J lost 4 bases, with 8 bases between them. CDR3 length: 13 amino acids. Germline loops: CDR1 MGHRA, CDR2 YSYEKL. DNA for the CDR3: TGCGCCAGCAGCCAAGCGAAGGGTTACGAGCAGTACGTC. This encodes CASSQAKGYEQYV.

This clonotype was recorded at least ten times. The DNA for the CDR3 is TGTGCCAGCAGTTTTGGGTTGGAAGGGGGCTACACCTTC. The encoded protein is CASSFGLEGGYTF. The rearrangement joins TRBV12-3 or TRBV12-4 to TRBJ1-2; D unclear. The length of the CDR3 is 13 residues. V was cut by 3 bases and J by 8 bases, with 13 bases left in between.

This clonotype was observed many times. This sequence joins TRBV7-2 and TRBJ2-3; no reliable D call. V lost 5 bases to trimming and J lost 0 bases, with 6 bases between them. CDR3 length: 13 residues. Germline CDR1 reads SGHTA; CDR2 reads FQGNSA. CDR3 coding DNA: TGTGCCAGCAGCCGTCAGAGCACAGATACGCAGTATTTT. Amino acid sequence: CASSRQSTDTQYF.

This clonotype was found a few times. The chain uses TRBV6-6 and TRBJ2-7, with 8 bases matching TRBD1. V dropped 4 bases and J dropped 2; count of bases not matched to a gene: 10. Germline V lookup: CDR1 MNHNY, CDR2 SVGAGI (reference sequence). The CDR3 contains 16 residues. As DNA, the CDR3 is TGTGCCAGCAGTTCTCCATCGACAGGGGTCACCTACGAGCAGTACTTC. Protein: CASSSPSTGVTYEQYF.

This chain joins TRBV4-1 and TRBJ1-5, with D tentatively TRBD1 (6 bases). Germline CDR1 is MGHRA and CDR2 is YSYEKL. V shed 0 bases and J shed 6 bases, with 18 bases lying between them. The CDR3 extends over 17 amino acids. CDR3 sequence reads: CASSQEIGSRTAQPQHF. Here the CDR3 DNA reads TGCGCCAGCAGCCAAGAAATAGGTTCTCGGACAGCTCAGCCCCAGCATTTT.

The rearrangement uses TRBV24-1 and TRBJ2-1, with a possible D match to TRBD2 (5 bases). This CDR3 spans 14 amino acids. The germline gives CDR1 KGHDR, CDR2 SFDVKD. Deletions cut 2 bases from V and 9 bases from J, with 13 bases between. CDR3 in amino acids: CATSDSRTAGEQFF. CDR3 in DNA: TGTGCCACCAGTGATTCCCGGACTGCAGGTGAGCAGTTCTTC.

This clonotype was detected many times. The V gene is TRBV7-9, the J gene TRBJ1-1; D call uncertain. Looked up from germline, CDR1 is SEHNR and CDR2 is FQNEAQ (reference sequence). CDR3 size: 13 residues. Trimming left V 5 bases short and J 5 bases short, with 12 bases between. The CDR3 DNA reads TGTGCCAGCAGCCCCACGAGGGTAACTGAAGCTTTCTTT. It codes for CASSPTRVTEAFF.

About this clonotype: This could be a read error, since a much larger clone is one nucleotide away. The rearrangement uses TRBV7-2 and TRBJ2-2; the D gene is possibly TRBD1 (5 bases). CDR1 is SGHTA and CDR2 is FQGNSA in the germline V gene. CDR3 length: 14 amino acids. The CDR3 is CACSSDREVGELFF. The CDR3 nucleotides read TGTGCCTGCAGCTCTGACAGAGAAGTCGGGGAGCTGTTTTTT. The full variable domain, with the rest looked up from reference TRBV7-2 and TRBJ2-2, is GAGVSQSPSNKVTEKGKDVELRCDPISGHTALYWYRQSLGQGLEFLIYFQGNSAPDKSGLPSDRFSAERTGGSVSTLTIQRTQQEDSAVYLCACSSDREVGELFFGEGSRLTVL.

This chain connects TRBV6-8 to TRBJ1-1; D is ambiguous. Per germline, CDR1 MNHGY and CDR2 SAAAGT. Trimming removed 5 bases from V and 1 base from J, with 8 bases in between. CDR3 length: 13 residues. CDR3: CASSDGKNTEAFF. In nucleotides, the CDR3 is TGTGCCAGCAGTGACGGAAAGAACACTGAAGCTTTCTTT.

This clonotype has at least ten counts. This rearrangement joins TRBV7-2 to TRBJ1-1, with D maybe TRBD1 (5 bases). V was trimmed by 4 bases and J by 0 bases, leaving 15 bases between them. The CDR3 sequence is 16 residues long. CDR1 and CDR2 (germline): SGHTA, FQGNSA. CDR3 protein: CASSSWRQHMNTEAFF. CDR3 bases: TGTGCCAGCAGCTCCTGGCGACAGCACATGAACACTGAAGCTTTCTTT.

The V call is TRBV12-3 or TRBV12-4, the J call TRBJ2-1; TRBD2 matches at 12 bases. The CDR3 consists of 16 residues. Trimming at V came to 8 bases and at J to 6 bases, leaving 11 bases not matched to a gene. This CDR3 reads CASQAGRTSGTNEQFF. In DNA, the CDR3 is TGTGCCAGCCAAGCGGGGAGGACTAGCGGGACCAATGAGCAGTTCTTC.

This clonotype was observed a few times. The J gene is TRBJ2-7, the V gene TRBV6-8, with a possible D match to TRBD2 (5 bases). CDR3 length equals 13 residues. Trimming took 2 bases from V and 6 from J, leaving 11 bases between them. Germline V CDR1 and CDR2: MNHGY, SAAAGT. CDR3 DNA sequence: TGTGCCAGCAGTTACGCGAAGAGCGGCGAGCAGTACTTC. Translated, it gives CASSYAKSGEQYF.

CDR3 loop: CATSDSDEQFF. The CDR3, as DNA: TGTGCCACCAGTGATTCGGATGAGCAGTTCTTC. The chain couples TRBV24-1 to TRBJ2-1; D gene uncertain. Germline CDR1 is KGHDR and CDR2 is SFDVKD. The CDR3 totals 11 residues. The ends were cut back, 2 bases at V and 8 bases at J, with 3 bases in the middle.

The CDR3 DNA follows: TGTGCCAGTAGTATTAATTCAGCGGGAGACCTCAATGAGCAGTTCTTC. Translated: CASSINSAGDLNEQFF. V is TRBV19 and J is TRBJ2-1; 8 nucleotides match TRBD2. V dropped 3 bases and J dropped 6; count of bases not matched to a gene: 10. In germline, CDR1 is LNHDA, CDR2 SQIVND (reference sequence). This CDR3 region has 16 residues.

This clonotype is a singleton in its sample. The CDR3 protein is CAIGGTGGRGNNEQFF. As DNA, the CDR3 is TGTGCCATCGGCGGGACGGGAGGGAGGGGAAACAATGAGCAGTTCTTC. The J gene is TRBJ2-1, the V gene TRBV10-3; TRBD2 matches at 8 bases. CDR3 length equals 16 residues. V shed 8 bases, J shed 5 bases, and the junction held 14 bases outside the gene matches. Germline V lookup: CDR1 ENHRY, CDR2 SYGVKD.

This clonotype was found a few times. V is TRBV11-2 and J is TRBJ1-2, with D tentatively TRBD1 (6 bases). The CDR3 sequence is 13 residues long. Trimming removed 6 bases at V and 3 bases at J, with 11 bases between. The germline gives CDR1 SGHAT, CDR2 FQNNGV. The CDR3 coding sequence is TGTGCCAGCAGAACAGGGAGAGACTATGGCTACACCTTC. It yields the protein CASRTGRDYGYTF.

The chain combines TRBV11-2 with TRBJ2-7, with 8 bases that match TRBD2. CDR1 and CDR2 (germline): SGHAT, FQNNGV. The CDR3 runs to 15 residues. J was trimmed by 4 bases and V by 0 bases; bases with no gene match: 5. CDR3 in amino acids: CASSLESGSGYEQYV. The DNA of the CDR3 is TGTGCCAGCAGCTTAGAGAGCGGGAGCGGATACGAGCAGTACGTC.

The chain recombines TRBV12-3 or TRBV12-4 with TRBJ2-7; 7 bases match TRBD2. With V trimmed by 8 bases and J by 6 bases, 10 bases remained unmatched. The CDR3 extends over 13 amino acids. CDR3 DNA sequence: TGTGCCAGCGGATTAAAGCGGGAAGGCGAGCAGTACTTC. This sequence encodes CASGLKREGEQYF.

This chain links TRBV30 with TRBJ1-4; 7 nucleotides line up with TRBD1. The V segment lost 0 bases and the J segment 0 bases; nucleotides outside the gene matches: 1. Germline CDR1 GTSNPN, CDR2 SVGIG (reference sequence). The CDR3 runs 15 residues. The DNA for the CDR3 is TGTGCCTGGAGTGTAGGGACAGCAACTAATGAAAAACTGTTTTTT. Translated, it gives CAWSVGTATNEKLFF. Looking up the rest from reference TRBV30 and TRBJ1-4 gives the full variable domain: SQTIHQWPATLVQPVGSPLSLECTVEGTSNPNLYWYRQAAGRGLQLLFYSVGIGQISSEVPQNLSASRPQDRQFILSSKKLLLSDSGFYLCAWSVGTATNEKLFFGSGTQLSVL.

The sample holds a few counts of this clonotype. This rearrangement joins TRBV27 to TRBJ2-3; 8 bases align to TRBD1. The germline CDR1 and CDR2 sequences are MNHEY and SMNVEV (reference sequence). This CDR3 has 16 residues. V trimming: 5 bases; J trimming: 3 bases; junction bases outside the gene matches: 10. For the CDR3, the DNA is TGTGCCAGCAGTCCGCTGGGGACAGGACGAACAGATACGCAGTATTTT. The encoded protein is CASSPLGTGRTDTQYF.

This clonotype was picked up a small number of times. The rearrangement joins TRBV30 to TRBJ1-5; D unclear. Germline V gene lookup returns CDR1 GTSNPN and CDR2 SVGIG (reference sequence). The CDR3 runs to 15 residues. V lost 2 bases and J 4 bases, leaving 15 bases between the germline ends. The CDR3 DNA follows: TGTGCCTGGAGTACTGGGCAGACACAAAATCAGCCCCAGCATTTT. This translates into CAWSTGQTQNQPQHF.

The rearrangement links TRBV4-1 to TRBJ2-1; TRBD2 matches at 11 bases. CDR1 and CDR2 (germline): MGHRA, YSYEKL. Unmatched junction bases numbered 9, after V lost 1 base and J lost 4 bases. The CDR3 has 18 residues. The CDR3 here is CASSQARGLAEKYNEQFF. Here the CDR3 DNA reads TGCGCCAGCAGCCAAGCCCGGGGACTAGCGGAAAAATACAATGAGCAGTTCTTC.

The J gene is TRBJ1-2, the V gene TRBV7-2, with 9 bases fitting TRBD1. Germline-derived CDR1 and CDR2 are SGHTA and FQGNSA. V shed 5 bases and J 4 bases; nucleotides not matched to a gene: 2. CDR3 length: 13 residues. CDR3 loop: CASSEGQGYGYTF. The CDR3 DNA reads as TGTGCCAGCAGCGAGGGACAGGGCTATGGCTACACCTTC.

The J gene is TRBJ1-5, the V gene TRBV19; no firm D call. The CDR3 runs 16 residues. The germline CDR1 and CDR2 sequences are LNHDA and SQIVND (reference sequence). V dropped 3 bases and J dropped 1 base, with 13 bases sitting between them. The CDR3 DNA reads as TGTGCCAGTAGTATGGGTAACGGTAGAAGCAATCAGCCCCAGCATTTT. Its protein is CASSMGNGRSNQPQHF. Together with reference TRBV19 and TRBJ1-5, the CDR3 gives the full variable domain: DGGITQSPKYLFRKEGQNVTLSCEQNLNHDAMYWYRQDPGQGLRLIYYSQIVNDFQKGDIAEGYSVSREKKESFPLTVTSAQKNPTAFYLCASSMGNGRSNQPQHFGDGTRLSIL.

In this sample, this clonotype turned up many times. The chain employs TRBV7-2 and TRBJ1-4, with no clear D. Trimming stripped 1 base from V and 4 bases from J, with 13 bases between. This CDR3 contains 16 residues. Germline CDR1 and CDR2: SGHTA and FQGNSA. The CDR3 DNA sequence: TGTGCCAGCAGCTTAGAGTCTGTCAGGCGTAATGAAAAACTGTTTTTT. It codes for CASSLESVRRNEKLFF.

The sample holds a few counts of this clonotype. The chain joins TRBV6-2 or TRBV6-3 to TRBJ1-5; D is uncertain. There are 13 residues in the CDR3. Trimming removed 5 bases at V and 7 bases at J, with 12 bases between. Germline CDR1 is MNHEY and CDR2 is SVGEGT. CDR3 DNA: TGTGCCAGCAGTGGAGGGTATTGGCAGCCCCAGCATTTT. It is translated as CASSGGYWQPQHF.

This clonotype was picked up a small number of times. This chain uses TRBV4-1 with TRBJ2-2, with 10 nucleotides matching TRBD2. From germline, CDR1 is MGHRA and CDR2 YSYEKL. V trimming: 6 bases; J trimming: 3 bases; junction bases outside the gene matches: 4. This CDR3 region has 15 residues. The CDR3 DNA reads TGCGCCAGCAGAGAACTAGCGGGGTACACCGGGGAGCTGTTTTTT. Its protein is CASRELAGYTGELFF.

This rearrangement joins TRBV6-6 to TRBJ2-7, with D unclear. The germline V gene encodes CDR1 MNHNY and CDR2 SVGAGI (reference sequence). The CDR3 is 14 residues long. Trimming removed 4 bases at V and 5 bases at J, with 15 bases between. CDR3 bases: TGTGCCAGCAGTTCCTGGACGCCACGGGACGAGCAGTACTTC. It specifies CASSSWTPRDEQYF.

The chain couples TRBV29-1 to TRBJ2-7, with D unresolved. V gave up 3 bases and J gave up 3 bases, with 9 bases separating them. The CDR3 consists of 12 residues. Germline V gene sequence: CDR1 SQVTM, CDR2 ANQGSEA. The CDR3 spells CSVETEFYEQYF. The CDR3 nucleotides read TGCAGCGTTGAGACGGAGTTCTACGAGCAGTACTTC.